This record concerns one TCR beta chain sequence. The sample comes from a study of cytomegalovirus exposure and HLA in healthy donors. It was with 60 Vbeta and 13 Jbeta primers that the PCR ran. Data came from immunoSEQ multiplex PCR; TCRdb stores just in-frame clones and leaves some out. The table records about 140,000 clones, roughly 77% of them present only once. In germline, CDR1 is SGDLS, CDR2 YYNGEE. The CDR3 has 14 amino acids. V was cut by 0 bases and J by 2 bases, with 9 bases left in between. Sequencing used PBMCs. The chain couples TRBV9 to TRBJ2-7; D gene uncertain. This TCR derives from a man in his forties in good health and CMV-seronegative. The chain's CDR3 is CASSVDHTAYEQYF. For the CDR3, the DNA is TGTGCCAGCAGCGTAGACCACACCGCCTACGAGCAGTACTTC.